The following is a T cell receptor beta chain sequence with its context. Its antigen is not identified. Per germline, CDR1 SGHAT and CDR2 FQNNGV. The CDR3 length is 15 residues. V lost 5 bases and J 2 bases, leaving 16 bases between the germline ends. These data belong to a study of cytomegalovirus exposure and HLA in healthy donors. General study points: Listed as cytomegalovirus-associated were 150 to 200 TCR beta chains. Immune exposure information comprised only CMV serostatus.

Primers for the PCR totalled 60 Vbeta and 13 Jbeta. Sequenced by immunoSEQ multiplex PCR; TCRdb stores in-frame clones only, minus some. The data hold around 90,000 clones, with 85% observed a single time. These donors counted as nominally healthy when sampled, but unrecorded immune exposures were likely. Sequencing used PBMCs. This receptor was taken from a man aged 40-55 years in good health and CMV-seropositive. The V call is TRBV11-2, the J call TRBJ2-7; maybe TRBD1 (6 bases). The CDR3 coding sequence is TGTGCCAGCAGCCCAAACCGGGACACTACCTACGAGCAGTACTTC. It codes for CASSPNRDTTYEQYF. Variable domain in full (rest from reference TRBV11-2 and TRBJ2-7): EAGVAQSPRYKIIEKRQSVAFWCNPISGHATLYWYQQILGQGPKLLIQFQNNGVVDDSQLPKDRFSAERLKGVDSTLKIQPAKLEDSAVYLCASSPNRDTTYEQYFGPGTRLTVT.